This record covers a single TCR beta chain. The data are from a study of CD8 T cells in ankylosing spondylitis. Trimming removed 5 bases from V and 3 bases from J; junction bases left unmatched: 20. The germline CDR1 and CDR2 sequences are SGHVS and FQNEAQ. This CDR3 spans 20 amino acids. TCRdb recomputed calls from the 5' RACE reads with MiXCR, one row per CDR3 protein. This table has 130,000 to 150,000 distinct CDR3 sequences, 7% to 10% appearing once. Sequenced: synovial fluid, either unsorted or a sorted T cell fraction (not recorded which). This chain uses TRBV7-8 with TRBJ2-7; 12 bases agree with TRBD2. The sequence came from a male donor with ankylosing spondylitis. In DNA, the CDR3 is TGTGCCAGCAGCACCCCTCCGATGGGGACTAGCGGGCCACAATACTACGAGCAGTACTTC. Translated: CASSTPPMGTSGPQYYEQYF.